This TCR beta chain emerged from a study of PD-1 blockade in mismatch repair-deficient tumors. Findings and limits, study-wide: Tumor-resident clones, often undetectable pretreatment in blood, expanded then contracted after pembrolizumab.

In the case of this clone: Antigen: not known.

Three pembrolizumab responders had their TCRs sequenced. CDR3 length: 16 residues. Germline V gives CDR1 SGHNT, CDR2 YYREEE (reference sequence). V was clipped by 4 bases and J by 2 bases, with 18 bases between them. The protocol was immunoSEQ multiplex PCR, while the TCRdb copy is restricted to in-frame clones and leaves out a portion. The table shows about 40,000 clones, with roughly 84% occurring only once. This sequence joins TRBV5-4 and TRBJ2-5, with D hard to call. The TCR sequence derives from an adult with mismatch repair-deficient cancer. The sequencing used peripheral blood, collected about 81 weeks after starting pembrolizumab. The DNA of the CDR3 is TGTGCCAGCAGCCAAGCCCCTGGCGGAACGCAAGAGACCCAGTACTTC. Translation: CASSQAPGGTQETQYF. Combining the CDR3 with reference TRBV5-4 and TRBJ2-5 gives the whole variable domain ETGVTQSPTHLIKTRGQQVTLRCSSQSGHNTVSWYQQALGQGPQFIFQYYREEENGRGNFPPRFSGLQFPNYSSELNVNALELDDSALYLCASSQAPGGTQETQYFGPGTRLLVL.